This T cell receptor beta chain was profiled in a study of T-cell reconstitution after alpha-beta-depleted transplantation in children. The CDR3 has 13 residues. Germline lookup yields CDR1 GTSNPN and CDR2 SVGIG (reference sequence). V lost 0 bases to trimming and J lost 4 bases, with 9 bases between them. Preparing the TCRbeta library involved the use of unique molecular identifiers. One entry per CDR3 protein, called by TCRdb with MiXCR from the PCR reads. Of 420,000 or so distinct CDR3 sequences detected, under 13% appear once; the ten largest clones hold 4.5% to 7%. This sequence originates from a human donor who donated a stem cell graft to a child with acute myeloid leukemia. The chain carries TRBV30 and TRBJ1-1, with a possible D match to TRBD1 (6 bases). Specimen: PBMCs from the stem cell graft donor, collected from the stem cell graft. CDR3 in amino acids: CAWSVQGSTEAFF. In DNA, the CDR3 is TGTGCCTGGAGTGTACAGGGAAGCACTGAAGCTTTCTTT. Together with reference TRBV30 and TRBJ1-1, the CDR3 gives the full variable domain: SQTIHQWPATLVQPVGSPLSLECTVEGTSNPNLYWYRQAAGRGLQLLFYSVGIGQISSEVPQNLSASRPQDRQFILSSKKLLLSDSGFYLCAWSVQGSTEAFFGQGTRLTVV.